These T cell receptor beta chains were read from a single sample in a study of CD8+ T cells in alopecia areata. The protocol was immunoSEQ multiplex PCR, while the TCRdb copy is restricted to in-frame clones and leaves out a portion. This table has about 64,000 clones, 44% appearing once. The specimen sequenced was NKG2D-low CD8+ T cells sorted from blood. The receptors were gathered from a human donor with alopecia areata. Both conserved end residues are part of each CDR3. D genes are given only for firm matches. Size values are once, few and many counts, or a class for expanded clones, and some rows have none.

clone_size d_call j_call v_call cdr3_aa cdr3_nt
NA TRBD1 TRBJ2-2 TRBV13 CASSAGTGTSEELFF TGTGCCAGCAGCGCCGGGACAGGGACAAGCGAGGAGCTGTTTTTT
NA TRBD2 TRBJ2-3 TRBV4-1 CASTYRAGGGPDTQYF TGCGCCAGCACCTATAGAGCGGGAGGGGGCCCGGATACGCAGTATTTT
NA NA TRBJ1-2 TRBV27 CASSLGRGSYGYTF TGTGCCAGCAGTCTAGGTCGGGGGTCCTATGGCTACACCTTC
NA NA TRBJ2-7 TRBV7-9 CASSLRTATYEQYF TGTGCCAGCAGCTTAAGAACAGCAACCTACGAGCAGTACTTC
few TRBD2 TRBJ2-7 TRBV13 CASSLGTKSYEQYF TGTGCCAGCAGCTTGGGGACTAAATCCTACGAGCAGTACTTC
NA NA TRBJ1-1 TRBV29-1 CSVAGASNTEAFF TGCAGCGTTGCGGGAGCCTCGAACACTGAAGCTTTCTTT
NA TRBD1 TRBJ2-7 TRBV5-1 CASSLRTGDEQYF TGCGCCAGCAGCTTGAGGACAGGGGACGAGCAGTACTTC
NA NA TRBJ2-1 TRBV5-1 CASSLGDLFEYNEQFF TGCGCCAGCAGCTTGGGGGACCTGTTCGAGTACAATGAGCAGTTCTTC
NA NA TRBJ2-3 TRBV7-8 CASILRATDTQYF TGTGCCAGCATATTGCGGGCCACAGATACGCAGTATTTT
NA NA TRBJ1-2 TRBV27 CASSLSTGEGGYTF TGTGCCAGCAGTTTATCGACGGGGGAGGGTGGCTACACCTTC
once TRBD1 TRBJ1-2 TRBV28 CASSFEGQTNYGYTF TGTGCCAGCAGTTTTGAGGGACAGACTAACTATGGCTACACCTTC
NA NA TRBJ1-6 TRBV6-1 CASSEFRSSYNSPLHF TGTGCCAGCAGCGAATTCAGGAGCTCCTATAATTCACCCCTCCACTTT
NA NA TRBJ2-1 TRBV7-9 CASTRDNEQFF TGTGCCAGCACTCGGGATAATGAGCAGTTCTTC
NA NA TRBJ2-7 TRBV28 CASSYSHEQYF TGTGCCAGCAGTTACAGTCACGAGCAGTACTTC
NA NA TRBJ2-4 TRBV6-5 CASSVDKLAKNIQYF TGTGCCAGCAGTGTGGACAAACTAGCCAAAAACATTCAGTACTTC
NA NA TRBJ1-4 TRBV7-2 CASSFGAPNEKLFF TGTGCCAGCAGCTTCGGGGCCCCCAATGAAAAACTGTTTTTT
NA NA TRBJ1-2 TRBV7-2 CASSSLDYGYTF TGTGCCAGCAGCTCCTTGGACTATGGCTACACCTTC
NA TRBD1 TRBJ1-2 TRBV29-1 CSVELGQGKGYTF TGCAGCGTTGAACTCGGACAGGGGAAAGGCTACACCTTC
NA NA TRBJ2-1 TRBV30 CAFRDHNEQFF TGTGCCTTCCGGGACCACAATGAGCAGTTCTTC
few TRBD1 TRBJ1-4 TRBV5-1 CASSGTGSGANEKLFF TGCGCCAGCAGCGGGACAGGGAGTGGAGCTAATGAAAAACTGTTTTTT
NA NA TRBJ1-6 TRBV27 CASSLHGRDDSPLHF TGTGCCAGCAGTTTACACGGAAGGGATGATTCACCCCTCCACTTT
NA NA TRBJ2-7 TRBV9 CASSVGTADEQYF TGTGCCAGCAGCGTAGGTACCGCCGACGAGCAGTACTTC
NA TRBD1 TRBJ1-6 TRBV27 CASSNKGAHNSPLHF TGTGCCAGTTCTAACAAGGGGGCTCATAATTCACCCCTCCACTTT
few NA TRBJ2-4 TRBV5-6 CASSPSGPNIQYF TGTGCCAGCAGCCCTTCAGGGCCAAACATTCAGTACTTC
many NA TRBJ2-5 TRBV7-9 CASSPYGSQETQYF TGTGCCAGCAGCCCGTACGGCTCCCAAGAGACCCAGTACTTC
NA NA TRBJ2-5 TRBV13 CASSLGVQQQYF TGTGCCAGCAGCTTAGGCGTCCAACAGCAGTACTTC
NA NA TRBJ2-7 TRBV13 CASSLGLGHEQYF TGTGCCAGCAGCTTAGGTTTGGGCCACGAGCAGTACTTC
NA NA TRBJ1-1 TRBV29-1 CNVELRNTEAFF TGCAACGTTGAATTAAGGAACACTGAAGCTTTCTTT
few NA TRBJ2-3 TRBV7-7 CASSLGVGTTDTQYF TGTGCTAGCAGCTTAGGTGTGGGGACCACAGATACGCAGTATTTT
NA NA TRBJ2-7 TRBV29-1 CSVESRAGSYEQYF TGCAGCGTTGAGAGCAGGGCCGGCTCCTACGAGCAGTACTTC
few TRBD1 TRBJ2-5 TRBV5-1 CASSDTGGKTQYF TGCGCCAGCAGCGACACAGGGGGAAAGACCCAGTACTTC
NA NA TRBJ2-3 TRBV5-1 CASSLRKITDTQYF TGCGCCAGCAGCCTCCGGAAGATCACAGATACGCAGTATTTT
few NA TRBJ1-2 TRBV29-1 CSVEIPGHGYTF TGCAGCGTTGAAATCCCGGGTCACGGCTACACCTTC
NA NA TRBJ2-7 TRBV29-1 CSVGTTARSDYEQYF TGCAGCGTTGGGACGACGGCCCGGTCTGATTACGAGCAGTACTTC
few NA TRBJ2-1 TRBV9 CASSGRTHSYNEQFF TGTGCCAGCAGCGGGCGGACACATTCCTACAATGAGCAGTTCTTC
NA NA TRBJ1-5 TRBV28 CASTSGQLDSNQPQHF TGTGCCAGCACCTCTGGACAGTTGGATAGCAATCAGCCCCAGCATTTT
NA TRBD1 TRBJ1-6 TRBV2 CASSAKTGGNSPLHF TGTGCCAGCAGTGCGAAGACAGGGGGTAATTCACCCCTCCACTTT
NA NA TRBJ2-7 TRBV6-6 CASSSSLAYEQYF TGTGCCAGCAGTTCCTCACTAGCCTACGAGCAGTACTTC
NA TRBD1 TRBJ1-2 TRBV29-1 CSSGDREYGYTF TGCAGCTCCGGCGACAGGGAGTATGGCTACACCTTC
NA NA TRBJ2-7 TRBV15 CATGVDRPYEQYF TGTGCCACGGGGGTGGACCGTCCCTACGAGCAGTACTTC
NA NA TRBJ2-1 TRBV5-1 CASSLEDNYNEQFF TGCGCCAGCAGCTTGGAAGATAACTACAATGAGCAGTTCTTC
NA NA TRBJ2-2 TRBV5-1 CASSHETYTGELFF TGCGCCAGCAGCCACGAGACTTACACCGGGGAGCTGTTTTTT
NA NA TRBJ2-5 TRBV7-2 CASSSGISGWETQYF TGTGCCAGCAGCTCCGGTATAAGTGGGTGGGAGACCCAGTACTTC
few TRBD2 TRBJ2-1 TRBV6-4 CASSEAGGSYNEQFF TGTGCCAGCAGTGAAGCGGGAGGGTCCTACAATGAGCAGTTCTTC
NA TRBD1 TRBJ2-7 TRBV5-4 CASSPRDRVYEQYF TGTGCCAGCAGCCCCCGGGACAGGGTATACGAGCAGTACTTC
few TRBD1 TRBJ1-1 TRBV7-2 CASSSSRGFRAEAFF TGTGCCAGCAGCTCGAGCAGGGGGTTTAGGGCTGAAGCTTTCTTT
few NA TRBJ2-1 TRBV29-1 CSDNNRASVYNEQFF TGCAGCGACAATAACCGGGCTAGCGTTTACAATGAGCAGTTCTTC
NA NA TRBJ1-5 TRBV2 CASSEYFGSNQPQHF TGTGCCAGCAGTGAATATTTTGGGAGCAATCAGCCCCAGCATTTT
NA TRBD1 TRBJ2-7 TRBV27 CASSSTGASYEQYF TGTGCCAGCAGTTCTACAGGGGCTTCCTACGAGCAGTACTTC
NA TRBD2 TRBJ2-1 TRBV27 CASSPSGAGEQFF TGTGCCAGCAGCCCCAGCGGGGCTGGAGAGCAGTTCTTC
NA TRBD2 TRBJ2-7 TRBV11-2 CASTLYLASSGAGLHEQYF TGTGCCAGCACCCTATATTTGGCGTCTAGCGGGGCGGGCTTACACGAGCAGTACTTC
few NA TRBJ1-5 TRBV30 CAWSFSNQPQHF TGTGCCTGGAGTTTTAGCAATCAGCCCCAGCATTTT
NA TRBD1 TRBJ2-1 TRBV29-1 CSVEQGDNNEQFF TGCAGCGTTGAACAGGGGGACAACAATGAGCAGTTCTTC
few NA TRBJ2-1 TRBV7-9 CASSTSGEEQFF TGTGCCAGCAGCACCAGTGGGGAGGAGCAGTTCTTC